This T cell receptor (beta chain) was documented in a study of identical twins. Each CDR3 protein is one row after TCRdb ran MiXCR on the 5' RACE reads. This table has 310,000 or so distinct CDR3 sequences, around 8.8% appearing once. The germline gives CDR1 MNHEY, CDR2 SMNVEV (reference sequence). Trimming cost V 5 bases and J 1 base, with 23 bases left between them. This CDR3 is 19 amino acids long. The data were also submitted as part of a second study, on yellow fever vaccine responses in identical twins.

Specimen: memory (CD45RO+) T cells sorted from blood. The chain has TRBV27 and TRBJ2-2; unclear D gene. The sequence came from a young woman in good health. The CDR3, as DNA: TGTGCCAGCAGTCCTGGTGGCAGGCGTATCCTTCAGAACACCGGGGAGCTGTTTTTT. This codes for CASSPGGRRILQNTGELFF.